This TCR beta chain came from a study of blood T cell repertoires in COVID-19. Overall study: Italy, Spain and the United States were the sources of the convalescent and acute COVID-19 samples. In each case, the material was cDNA or gDNA derived from T cells, B-cell-depleted T cells, or PBMCs.

In the original processing: Reference gene primer amplification gave nucleated cell count estimates. The repertoire was sequenced with immunoSEQ multiplex PCR; TCRdb's copy has only in-frame clones and lacks some. That table is the source of V, J and clone size, and D and trimming were worked out from the DNA. The data show some 150,000 clones, with more than 65% seen just once and approximately 2.6% held by the top ten. V lost 9 bases and J 6 bases, leaving 24 bases between the germline ends. Germline-derived CDR1 and CDR2 are LNHDA and SQIVND (reference sequence). CDR3 length: 17 amino acids. The chain is built from TRBV19 and TRBJ1-6, with unresolved D. The sequenced sample consisted of peripheral blood. This TCR was recovered from a human donor with acute or convalescent COVID-19. The donor label of this sample is uncertain. The CDR3 is CASKSSSAQFVNSPLHF. The CDR3 bases are TGTGCCAGCAAATCCTCCTCGGCACAGTTTGTTAATTCACCCCTCCACTTT.